This passage covers 14 T cell receptor beta chains from one sample sequenced in a study of breast tumors, draining lymph nodes, adjacent tissues. Breast cancer patients provided tissue from their axillary draining lymph nodes. TCRdb processed the multiplex PCR reads anew with MiXCR; each CDR3 protein has one entry. Among roughly 120,000 distinct CDR3 sequences, about 20% were seen once, and the ten largest hold roughly 4%. Sequenced material: axillary lymph node tissue. The receptors come from a female donor with breast cancer. Some clones in this sample may be carry-over from other donors' samples.

Of note for this clonotype: This sequence may be a read error, since a much larger clone differs from it by one base. The V and J genes are TRBV6-1 and TRBJ2-5; D is ambiguous. CDR1 MNHNS and CDR2 SASEGT come from the germline V gene. This CDR3 is 12 amino acids long. The CDR3 DNA follows: TGTGCCGGCAGTTCACTTCCTGAGACCCAGTACTTC. Residues: CAGSSLPETQYF.

This clonotype has at least ten counts. The chain combines TRBV5-1 with TRBJ2-5; D may be TRBD1 or TRBD2 (5 bases each). This CDR3 has 18 amino acids. V dropped 1 base and J dropped 0 bases, with 19 bases sitting between them. Germline V gene data show CDR1 as SGHRS and CDR2 as YFSETQ. The CDR3 reads CASSLRGFGNQYQETQYF. DNA of the CDR3: TGCGCCAGCAGCTTGAGGGGTTTCGGGAACCAGTACCAAGAGACCCAGTACTTC.

This clonotype was seen many times. V gene TRBV20-1 combines with J gene TRBJ1-5; 7 bases align to TRBD1. This CDR3 contains 14 residues. Germline lookup yields CDR1 DFQATT and CDR2 SNEGSKA (reference sequence). V gave up 2 bases and J gave up 3 bases; unmatched junction bases: 4. Written as DNA, the CDR3 is TGCAGTGCTAGACCAGACAGGGTCAATCAGCCCCAGCATTTT. It translates to CSARPDRVNQPQHF.

This clonotype came up many times. The rearrangement links TRBV9 to TRBJ2-1, with D tentatively TRBD1 (5 bases). CDR1 SGDLS and CDR2 YYNGEE come from the germline V gene. The CDR3 covers 15 residues. Trimming left V 2 bases short and J 0 bases short, with 9 bases between. CDR3 DNA: TGTGCCAGCAGCGTGTACAGGAGCTCCTACAATGAGCAGTTCTTC. Translated, it gives CASSVYRSSYNEQFF.

This clonotype was detected many times. This rearrangement joins TRBV6-6 to TRBJ1-2, with 9 positions matching TRBD1. Germline V gene data show CDR1 as MNHNY and CDR2 as SVGAGI (reference sequence). V lost 6 bases, J lost 8 bases, and 7 bases stayed unmatched. This CDR3 comprises 13 residues. CDR3 protein: CASSGGQGRGYTF. The CDR3, as DNA: TGTGCCAGCAGCGGGGGACAGGGACGCGGCTACACCTTC.

This rearrangement joins TRBV4-1 to TRBJ1-4; TRBD1 aligns across 7 bases. The CDR3 is 15 residues long. CDR1 MGHRA and CDR2 YSYEKL come from the germline V gene. V gave up 3 bases and J gave up 4 bases; unmatched junction bases: 5. CDR3 DNA sequence: TGCGCCAGCAGCCAGCCGGGACAGAATAATGAAAAACTGTTTTTT. Encoded protein: CASSQPGQNNEKLFF.

This clonotype was observed many times. The rearrangement links TRBV15 to TRBJ2-1; 13 nucleotides match TRBD2. The CDR3 has 16 residues. V dropped 1 base and J dropped 7; count of bases not matched to a gene: 4. Germline V lookup: CDR1 LNHNV, CDR2 YYDKDF (reference sequence). CDR3 DNA: TGTGCCACCAGCAGAGTTCGGACTAGCGGGAGAAATGAGCAGTTCTTC. Its protein is CATSRVRTSGRNEQFF.

This clonotype was seen repeatedly, ten times or more. The chain carries TRBV5-1 and TRBJ2-1; D tentatively fits TRBD1 or TRBD2 (5 bases each). V was trimmed by 4 bases and J by 0 bases, leaving 11 bases between them. CDR1 and CDR2 (germline): SGHRS, YFSETQ. CDR3 length: 15 residues. The CDR3 protein is CASSPGGTSYNEQFF. The CDR3 DNA follows: TGCGCCAGCAGCCCTGGGGGAACCTCCTACAATGAGCAGTTCTTC.

In its sample, this clonotype was seen many times. V is TRBV7-3 and J is TRBJ1-3; D is perhaps TRBD1 (6 bases). The germline V gene encodes CDR1 SGHTA and CDR2 FQGTGA. V was trimmed by 0 bases and J by 2 bases, leaving 8 bases between them. This CDR3 comprises 15 residues. The CDR3 DNA reads TGTGCCAGCAGCTTAACACAGGGTACTGGAAACACCATATATTTT. Translated: CASSLTQGTGNTIYF.

In the case of this clonotype: This may stem from a read error, because a much larger clone lies one nucleotide away. The J gene is TRBJ2-5, the V gene TRBV15; D remains unclear. Germline V lookup: CDR1 LNHNV, CDR2 YYDKDF (reference sequence). The ends were cut back, 4 bases at V and 5 bases at J, with 11 bases in the middle. The CDR3 sequence is 13 residues long. The DNA for the CDR3 is TGTGCCACCAGCAAACGGGTACATGAGACCCAGTACTTC. It yields the protein CATSKRVHETQYF.

Notes on this clonotype: A much larger clone differs by one base, so this may be a read error. Given the absence of the conserved phenylalanine or tryptophan at the CDR3 end, a read error is likely. V gene TRBV5-4 combines with J gene TRBJ1-6; 9 bases agree with TRBD1. Germline CDR1 and CDR2: SGHNT and YYREEE (reference sequence). The CDR3 runs to 16 residues. Unmatched junction bases numbered 8, after V lost 2 bases and J lost 8 bases. The CDR3 region is CASSLGIRQGDSPLHS. The CDR3 DNA follows: TGTGCCAGCAGCTTAGGAATCCGACAGGGGGATTCACCCCTCCACTCT.

The table lists this clonotype with many counts. V and J are TRBV5-1 and TRBJ1-2; D call uncertain. CDR1 is SGHRS, CDR2 YFSETQ, per germline. The V gene lost 1 base and the J gene lost 8 bases, with 9 bases spanning the gap. The CDR3 is 12 residues long. CDR3 in amino acids: CASSLNGNGYTF. The CDR3 region has the DNA TGCGCCAGCAGCTTGAATGGGAACGGCTACACCTTC.

This clonotype was picked up many times. The V gene is TRBV9, the J gene TRBJ1-6; D may be TRBD1 (6 bases). Germline-derived CDR1 and CDR2 are SGDLS and YYNGEE. Between the trimmed V and J ends, which lost 3 bases and 6 bases, there was a span of 7 bases. The CDR3 extends over 13 amino acids. The DNA for the CDR3 is TGTGCCAGCAGCGACAGGGTTAATTCACCCCTCCACTTT. Translating it yields CASSDRVNSPLHF.

This clonotype has at least ten counts. The chain links TRBV24-1 to TRBJ2-3; TRBD2 matches 9 bases. Trimming cost V 4 bases and J 6 bases; bases outside gene matches: 7. Germline V CDR1 and CDR2: KGHDR, SFDVKD. CDR3 length: 15 residues. The CDR3 reads CATSENSGGMDTQYF. DNA for the CDR3: TGTGCCACCAGTGAGAATAGCGGGGGCATGGATACGCAGTATTTT.